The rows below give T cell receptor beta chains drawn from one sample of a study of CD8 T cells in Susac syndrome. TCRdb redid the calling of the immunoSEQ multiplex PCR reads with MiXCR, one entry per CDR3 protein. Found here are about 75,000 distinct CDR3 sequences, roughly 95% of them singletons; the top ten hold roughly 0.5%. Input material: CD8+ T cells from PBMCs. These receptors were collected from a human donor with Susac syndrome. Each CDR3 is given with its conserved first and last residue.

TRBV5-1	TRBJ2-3	CASSLDGGTDTQYF
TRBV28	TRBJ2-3	CASSSRRRGGTDTQYF
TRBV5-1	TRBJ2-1	CASSLGRGRDEQFF
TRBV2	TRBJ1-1	CASFGTAASEAFF
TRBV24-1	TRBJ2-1	CATAGRGENEQFF
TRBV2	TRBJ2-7	CASIGQGSYEQYF
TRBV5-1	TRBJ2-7	CASSLTRVEQYF
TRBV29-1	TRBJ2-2	CSVPGRTGELFF
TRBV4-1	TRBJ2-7	CASSQENRGTYEQYF
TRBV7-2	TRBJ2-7	CASSLELDVQYF
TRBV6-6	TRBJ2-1	CASSKQGTHNEQFF
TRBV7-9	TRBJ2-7	CASSSAITSGGPYEQYF
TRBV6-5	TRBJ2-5	CASSTSSVSWGETQYF
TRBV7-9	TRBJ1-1	CASSSGTEGARAFF
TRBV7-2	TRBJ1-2	CASSVRGVDRTTLKGYTF
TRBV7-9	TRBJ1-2	CASSLTDRDYGYTF
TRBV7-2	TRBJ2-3	CASSRRASGGRDTQYF
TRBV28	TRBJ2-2	CASSLTRNTGELFF
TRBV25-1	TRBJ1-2	CASTEGRGNGYTF
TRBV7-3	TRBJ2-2	CASSYAGGRPGELFF
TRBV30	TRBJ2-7	CAWRTSGASYEQYF
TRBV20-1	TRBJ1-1	CSARDREHTEAFF
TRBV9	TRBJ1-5	CASSVGGLSNQPQHF
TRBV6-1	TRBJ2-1	CASSLGVWGKYNEQFF
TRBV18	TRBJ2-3	CASSQRGDSSTDTQYF
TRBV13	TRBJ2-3	CASSPGLEDTQYF
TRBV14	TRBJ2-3	CASSQDRTQYF
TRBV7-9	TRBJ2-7	CASSLRQGASGSYEQYF
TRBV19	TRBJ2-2	CASSAAEAGELFF
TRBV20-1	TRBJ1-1	CSAVGTEAFF
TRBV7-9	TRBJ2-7	CASSLADRGQYF
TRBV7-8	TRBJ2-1	CASSFQRLARDEQFF
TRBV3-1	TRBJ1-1	CASLVGMNTEAFF
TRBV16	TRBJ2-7	CASSQSGLIYYEQYF
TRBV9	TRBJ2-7	CASSPRTGREQYF
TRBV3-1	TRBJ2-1	CASSQVAGDREQFF
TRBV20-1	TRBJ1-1	CSSWGTMNTEAFF
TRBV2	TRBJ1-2	CAAAEDSYGYTF
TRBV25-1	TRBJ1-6	CASGAGGRRPLHF
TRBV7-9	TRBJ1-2	CASSPVSANYGYTF
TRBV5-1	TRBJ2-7	CASSSEAGARDEQYF
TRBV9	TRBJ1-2	CASSVGDVNYGYTF
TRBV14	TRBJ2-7	CASSQSGYEQYF
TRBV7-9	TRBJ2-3	CASSVGGYTDTQYF
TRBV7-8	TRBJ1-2	CASSHPETDSYGYTF
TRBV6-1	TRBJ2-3	CASTLDQSTSTDTQYF
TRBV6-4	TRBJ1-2	CASSDGTGSGYGYTF
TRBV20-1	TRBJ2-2	CRDEGGPHGELFF
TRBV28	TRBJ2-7	CASSEGLVYEQYF
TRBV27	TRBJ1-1	CASSLALNTEAFF
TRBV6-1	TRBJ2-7	CASSRGAYEQYF
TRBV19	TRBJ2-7	CASSMSGVGGHEQYF
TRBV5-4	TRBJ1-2	CASSLREGAPSYGYTF